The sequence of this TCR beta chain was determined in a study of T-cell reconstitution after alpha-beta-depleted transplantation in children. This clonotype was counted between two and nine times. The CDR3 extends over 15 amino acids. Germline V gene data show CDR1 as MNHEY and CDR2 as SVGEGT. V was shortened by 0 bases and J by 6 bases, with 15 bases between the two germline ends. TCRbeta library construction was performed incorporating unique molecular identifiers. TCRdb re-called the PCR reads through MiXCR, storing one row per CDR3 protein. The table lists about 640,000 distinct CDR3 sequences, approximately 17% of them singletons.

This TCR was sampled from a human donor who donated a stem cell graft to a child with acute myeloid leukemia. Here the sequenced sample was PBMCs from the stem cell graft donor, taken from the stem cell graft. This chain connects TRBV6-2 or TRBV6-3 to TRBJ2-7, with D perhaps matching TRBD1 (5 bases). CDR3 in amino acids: CASSYSGRASAEQYF. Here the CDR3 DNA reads TGTGCCAGCAGTTACTCCGGCAGGGCTTCGGCCGAGCAGTACTTC.